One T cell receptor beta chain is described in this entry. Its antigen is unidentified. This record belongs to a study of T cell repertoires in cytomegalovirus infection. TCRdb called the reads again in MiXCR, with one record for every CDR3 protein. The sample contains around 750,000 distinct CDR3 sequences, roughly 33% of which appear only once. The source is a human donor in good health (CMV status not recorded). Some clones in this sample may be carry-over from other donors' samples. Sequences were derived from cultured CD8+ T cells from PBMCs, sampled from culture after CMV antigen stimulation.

In DNA, the CDR3 is TGTGCCAGCTTGGGTCCCCTAAGCCTAGCGGGGGGGCAAGAGACCCAGTACTTC. Its translation: CASLGPLSLAGGQETQYF. The chain has TRBV6-5 and TRBJ2-5; 12 bases line up with TRBD2. The germline CDR1 and CDR2 sequences are MNHEY and SVGAGI. CDR3 length: 18 amino acids. V trimming: 8 bases; J trimming: 2 bases; junction bases outside the gene matches: 15.